This T cell receptor (beta chain) was captured in a study of T cell responses to AZD1222 COVID-19 vaccine. Study-wide results and limits: Mostly white British, mostly female donors; authors suggested clonal diversity may be underestimated. Dominant CD4 TCR responses targeted spike regions 160-218 and 743-854.

Comment on this clone: What it recognizes is unknown.

TCRdb's copy holds only in-frame clones and misses some; the assay was immunoSEQ multiplex PCR. The profile shows approximately 120,000 clones, 85% of them singletons. V was pared by 3 bases and J by 6 bases, with 15 bases between. The CDR3 is 15 amino acids. CDR1 and CDR2 (germline): LNHDA, SQIVND (reference sequence). The J gene is TRBJ2-1, the V gene TRBV19; possible D gene TRBD1, 6 bases. The TCR originated in an adult who received the AZD1222 COVID-19 vaccine. Sequences were derived from peripheral blood, sampled 28 days after the second AZD1222 dose. CDR3 DNA: TGTGCCAGTAGTATGACAGGCCCAGGCCTCAATGAGCAGTTCTTC. Residues: CASSMTGPGLNEQFF.